This T cell receptor beta chain comes out of a study of blood T cells in healthy people across ages. The wider study: Template switching captured about one barcoded beta molecule per two T cells. Overall study results and limits: Per million T cells, TCR beta diversity dropped roughly linearly as age increased.

This clonotype has a handful of counts. Its antigen is still unknown. CDR1 and CDR2 (germline): LNHNV, YYDKDF (reference sequence). CDR3 size: 17 residues. Deletions cut 4 bases from V and 0 bases from J, with 16 bases between. It was with a sample-barcoded 5' primer and a J-beta primer mix that a second PCR of roughly 7 to 12 cycles was run. TCRdb ran MiXCR on the 5' RACE reads and lists one entry per CDR3 protein. This table has hundreds of thousands of distinct CDR3 sequences, 20% to 30% appearing once. This same sample was also taken into another study, of T cells of mothers and their children. From that paper: Sample barcodes and 2-4 random nucleotides were added by the M1S primer of the second PCR.

The chain uses TRBV15 and TRBJ2-1; D not resolved. This TCR came from a boy between 10 and 17 years old in good health. The sequenced material came from blood. The DNA of the CDR3 is TGTGCCACCAGCACGAGAAGACGCCCCGGCTCCTACAATGAGCAGTTCTTC. Translation: CATSTRRRPGSYNEQFF.